The 18 T cell receptor beta chains reported below all come from one sample, sequenced in a study of graft-versus-host responses after intestinal transplantation. No antigen has been assigned to these receptors. The table came from immunoSEQ multiplex PCR; TCRdb's copy has only in-frame clones and leaves some out. The sample consists of 80,000 to 100,000 clones, approximately 88% of them appearing once. The sequencing used unstimulated CD4+ T cells sorted from spleen or lymph node cells, collected before intestinal transplant. Receptors were obtained from a human donor who received an intestinal transplant.

The chain is built from TRBV5-1 and TRBJ1-4; 7 positions agree with TRBD1. Trimming at V came to 1 base and at J to 8 bases, leaving 11 bases not matched to a gene. From germline, CDR1 is SGHRS and CDR2 YFSETQ. The CDR3 is 16 amino acids. CDR3 loop: CASSLQQGSLSEKLFF. In DNA form, the CDR3 reads TGCGCCAGCAGCTTGCAACAGGGGTCCCTGAGCGAAAAACTGTTTTTT.

The chain joins TRBV10-3 to TRBJ1-2; 8 bases fit TRBD1. V lost 4 bases and J lost 1; bases outside the gene matches: 5. The CDR3 totals 15 residues. The V gene's germline CDR1 is ENHRY and CDR2 SYGVKD. The DNA for the CDR3 is TGTGCCATCAGTGCCCAGGGGGCCCGTAACTATGGCTACACCTTC. Translating gives CAISAQGARNYGYTF.

The V gene is TRBV5-5, the J gene TRBJ2-2, with D tentatively TRBD2 (5 bases). The V and J ends lost 2 bases and 6 bases respectively, with 5 bases between them. Germline V CDR1 and CDR2: SGHKS, YYEKEE (reference sequence). The CDR3 spans 12 residues. CDR3 sequence reads: CASSFGAGELFF. CDR3 bases: TGTGCCAGCAGCTTCGGGGCCGGGGAGCTGTTTTTT.

In this sample, this clone turned up once. The chain is built from TRBV7-8 and TRBJ1-6; TRBD1 might be the D (6 bases). Between the trimmed V and J ends, which lost 4 bases and 7 bases, there was a span of 14 bases. This CDR3 is built from 15 residues. Germline V gives CDR1 SGHVS, CDR2 FQNEAQ. The CDR3 DNA follows: TGTGCCAGCAGCTCGAAGGGGAGGGGGAATTCACCCCTCCACTTT. Encoded protein: CASSSKGRGNSPLHF.

The chain carries TRBV28 and TRBJ2-7; 14 bases are a match to TRBD2. The CDR3 contains 21 residues. Germline V gene data show CDR1 as MDHEN and CDR2 as SYDVKM. V shed 5 bases, J shed 3 bases, and the junction held 21 bases outside the gene matches. The CDR3 sequence: CASSATAFQTSGRAQVYEQYF. In DNA, the CDR3 is TGTGCCAGCAGTGCTACAGCCTTCCAGACTAGCGGGAGGGCCCAAGTCTACGAGCAGTACTTC.

The V and J genes are TRBV18 and TRBJ1-2, with 9 bases fitting TRBD1. The V segment lost 3 bases and the J segment 3 bases; nucleotides outside the gene matches: 2. The CDR3 totals 14 residues. CDR1 KGHSH and CDR2 LQKENI come from the germline V gene. The CDR3 DNA follows: TGTGCCAGCTCACCGGGACAGGGCCACTATGGCTACACCTTC. Translated, it gives CASSPGQGHYGYTF. The variable domain in full, completed from reference TRBV18 and TRBJ1-2, reads NAGVMQNPRHLVRRRGQEARLRCSPMKGHSHVYWYRQLPEEGLKFMVYLQKENIIDESGMPKERFSAEFPKEGPSILRIQQVVRGDSAAYFCASSPGQGHYGYTFGSGTRLTVV.

This clone was counted once. The V and J genes are TRBV7-3 and TRBJ2-3, with D tentatively TRBD2 (5 bases). Germline V CDR1 and CDR2: SGHTA, FQGTGA. This CDR3 is 12 amino acids long. V was clipped by 4 bases and J by 4 bases, with 6 bases between them. CDR3 protein: CASSSGSDTQYF. CDR3 nucleotide sequence: TGTGCCAGCAGCTCGGGGTCAGATACGCAGTATTTT. Complete variable domain (other parts from reference TRBV7-3 and TRBJ2-3): GAGVSQTPSNKVTEKGKYVELRCDPISGHTALYWYRQSLGQGPEFLIYFQGTGAADDSGLPNDRFFAVRPEGSVSTLKIQRTERGDSAVYLCASSSGSDTQYFGPGTRLTVL.

The rearrangement links TRBV6-6 to TRBJ1-1; D might be TRBD1 (6 bases). Per the germline V gene, CDR1 is MNHNY and CDR2 is SVGAGI (reference sequence). CDR3 size: 14 residues. V was clipped by 0 bases and J by 5 bases, with 10 bases between them. CDR3 amino acids: CASSYSRGGTEAFF. The CDR3 bases are TGTGCCAGCAGTTACTCGAGGGGGGGAACTGAAGCTTTCTTT.

The rearrangement joins TRBV18 to TRBJ1-1, with TRBD1 identical over 7 bases. Germline V gene sequence: CDR1 KGHSH, CDR2 LQKENI. The CDR3 has 13 amino acids. The V and J ends lost 1 base and 6 bases, in that order; junction bases with no gene match: 2. The CDR3 DNA sequence: TGTGCCAGCTCACCACAGGGGGCGGCTGAAGCTTTCTTT. Encoded protein: CASSPQGAAEAFF.

The chain links TRBV7-3 to TRBJ2-5; D possibly corresponds to TRBD1 (6 bases). The CDR3 has 13 amino acids. Germline V gene sequence: CDR1 SGHTA, CDR2 FQGTGA. V was pared by 5 bases and J by 5 bases, with 12 bases between. CDR3 sequence: CASSPGTRETQYF. The CDR3 DNA sequence: TGTGCCAGCAGCCCCGGGACACGGGAGACCCAGTACTTC.

CDR3 sequence reads: CASSIGGTTPAYEQYF. The CDR3 DNA follows: TGTGCCAGTAGTATAGGGGGGACAACTCCAGCCTACGAGCAGTACTTC. J is TRBJ2-7 and V is TRBV19; TRBD1 might be the D (6 bases). From germline, CDR1 is LNHDA and CDR2 SQIVND (reference sequence). There are 16 residues in the CDR3. Deletions cut 1 base from V and 2 bases from J, with 15 bases between.

This clone showed up just once. The J gene is TRBJ2-7, the V gene TRBV27, with 9 nucleotides matching TRBD1. V trimming: 5 bases; J trimming: 3 bases; junction bases outside the gene matches: 8. Germline values: CDR1 MNHEY, CDR2 SMNVEV (reference sequence). The CDR3 is 15 residues long. CDR3 sequence reads: CASSPNRDRVYEQYF. The CDR3 DNA reads as TGTGCCAGCAGTCCCAACCGGGACAGGGTCTACGAGCAGTACTTC.

V and J are TRBV5-1 and TRBJ2-5; D is unclear. CDR3 length: 12 amino acids. Germline V CDR1 and CDR2: SGHRS, YFSETQ. Trimming took off 0 bases at V and 2 bases at J, with 2 bases between the two ends. The DNA of the CDR3 is TGCGCCAGCAGCTTGGCTCAAGAGACCCAGTACTTC. Amino acid sequence: CASSLAQETQYF.

The V and J genes are TRBV10-3 and TRBJ2-5; D gene uncertain. CDR3 size: 14 residues. From germline, CDR1 is ENHRY and CDR2 SYGVKD. V lost 6 bases and J lost 2, with 13 bases in between. The CDR3, as DNA: TGTGCCATCAGATTAGACACAGTACAAGAGACCCAGTACTTC. It encodes CAIRLDTVQETQYF.

V is TRBV7-2 and J is TRBJ2-7, with TRBD1 matching over 8 bases. J gave up 2 bases and V 4 bases, and 7 bases lay outside the gene matches. The CDR3 has 15 amino acids. CDR1 SGHTA and CDR2 FQGNSA come from the germline V gene. For the CDR3, the DNA is TGTGCCAGCAGCTCCGACAGGGGCAGTACCTACGAGCAGTACTTC. It codes for CASSSDRGSTYEQYF.

The chain uses TRBV18 and TRBJ2-3; 8 positions agree with TRBD1. The CDR3 is 19 amino acids. V shed 3 bases, J shed 3 bases, and the junction held 17 bases outside the gene matches. Germline V gene sequence: CDR1 KGHSH, CDR2 LQKENI. The CDR3 spells CASSPLRQGPGIRTDTQYF. The CDR3 DNA sequence: TGTGCCAGCTCACCCCTGCGACAGGGGCCGGGGATCAGGACAGATACGCAGTATTTT.

This clone appeared once. The genes are TRBV7-3 and TRBJ1-1, with 8 nucleotides matching TRBD1. CDR3 length: 13 amino acids. The V and J ends lost 0 bases and 8 bases, in that order; junction bases with no gene match: 2. Per germline, CDR1 SGHTA and CDR2 FQGTGA. The CDR3 bases are TGTGCCAGCAGCTTAACAGACAGGGGAGAAGCTTTCTTT. This sequence encodes CASSLTDRGEAFF. Based on the CDR3 plus reference TRBV7-3 and TRBJ1-1, the full variable domain is GAGVSQTPSNKVTEKGKYVELRCDPISGHTALYWYRQSLGQGPEFLIYFQGTGAADDSGLPNDRFFAVRPEGSVSTLKIQRTERGDSAVYLCASSLTDRGEAFFGQGTRLTVV.

This clone was recorded a few times. The chain employs TRBV28 and TRBJ2-5; 9 bases map to TRBD2. The junction had 6 bases not matched to a gene; V was cut back by 2 bases and J by 5 bases. CDR3 size: 15 residues. Germline-derived CDR1 and CDR2 are MDHEN and SYDVKM. The CDR3 coding sequence is TGTGCCAGCAGTTTACTAGCGGGACTCTTGGAGACCCAGTACTTC. Protein sequence: CASSLLAGLLETQYF. Drawing the rest from reference TRBV28 and TRBJ2-5, the complete variable domain is DVKVTQSSRYLVKRTGEKVFLECVQDMDHENMFWYRQDPGLGLRLIYFSYDVKMKEKGDIPEGYSVSREKKERFSLILESASTNQTSMYLCASSLLAGLLETQYFGPGTRLLVL.